This T cell receptor (beta chain) was found in a study of T cells after yellow fever vaccination. The study made its TCR cDNA through 5'RACE template switching. That step introduced a universal primer site along with UMIs. MiXCR was run by TCRdb on the 5' RACE reads, yielding one entry per CDR3 protein. The table lists roughly 140,000 distinct CDR3 sequences, roughly 8% of them singletons. Study results and caveats: Bulk-population clonotypes that are abundant could appear as contaminants in FACS-sorted repertoires.

This clonotype was seen ten or more times. Its antigen is still unknown. The J segment lost 4 bases and the V segment lost 4 bases, leaving 4 bases of the junction unmatched. This CDR3 is built from 13 residues. Germline lookup yields CDR1 SGHKS and CDR2 YYEKEE (reference sequence). Sequences were derived from CD4+ T cells sorted from PBMCs, sampled 5 days after the yellow fever booster vaccination. This chain uses TRBV5-5 with TRBJ2-5; 7 bases match TRBD2. The origin of this receptor is a man aged 30-40 years who received the YFV17D yellow fever vaccine. CDR3 sequence: CASSIGGGETQYF. CDR3 DNA: TGTGCCAGCAGCATTGGGGGGGGAGAGACCCAGTACTTC.